What follows describes a single T cell receptor beta chain. Its target is unknown. Clones were sequenced by immunoSEQ multiplex PCR, and TCRdb holds only the in-frame ones, with some missing. This table holds approximately 270,000 clones, 90% found once. The record originates from a study of cytomegalovirus exposure and HLA in healthy donors. Study-level points and caveats: It was confirmed in vitro that a few of the CMV-associated chains were specific for CMV antigens. About 180 TCR beta chains were listed as cytomegalovirus-associated.

The donors were members of the validation cohort, which comprised 120 subjects and was separate from the first cohort of around 700 subjects. This CDR3 has 12 residues. CDR1 is SQVTM, CDR2 ANQGSEA, per germline. V was trimmed by 4 bases and J by 4 bases, leaving 10 bases between them. The rearrangement uses TRBV29-1 and TRBJ1-1, with a tentative D call TRBD1 (5 bases). The sequence was collected from a woman under 30 in good health and CMV-seronegative. Sequencing input: PBMCs. CDR3 DNA: TGCAGCGTTGCAGTTCAGGGCACTGAAGCTTTCTTT. It yields the protein CSVAVQGTEAFF.